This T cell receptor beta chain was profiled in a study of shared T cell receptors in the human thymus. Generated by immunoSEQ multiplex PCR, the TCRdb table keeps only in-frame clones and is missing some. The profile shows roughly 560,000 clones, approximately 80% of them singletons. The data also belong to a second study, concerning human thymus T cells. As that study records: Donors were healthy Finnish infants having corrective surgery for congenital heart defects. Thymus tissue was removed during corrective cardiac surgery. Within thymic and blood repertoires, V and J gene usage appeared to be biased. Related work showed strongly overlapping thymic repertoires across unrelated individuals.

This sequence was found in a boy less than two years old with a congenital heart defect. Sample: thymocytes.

The CDR3 DNA is TGTGCCAGCAGTGACCCGACAGGGGGGTCCTACAATGAGCAGTTCTTC. It yields the protein CASSDPTGGSYNEQFF. The chain uses TRBV6-4 and TRBJ2-1, with 9 bases aligning to TRBD1. CDR1 and CDR2 from the germline V gene are MRHNA and SNTAGT. V trimming: 2 bases; J trimming: 1 base; junction bases outside the gene matches: 3. The CDR3 has 16 residues.